The present T cell receptor (beta chain) was sequenced within a study of blood T cell repertoires in COVID-19. Trimming stripped 4 bases from V and 6 bases from J, with 14 bases between. Germline assignment: CDR1 LGHNA and CDR2 YSLEER. The CDR3 has 14 amino acids. Sequenced by immunoSEQ multiplex PCR; TCRdb stores in-frame clones only, minus some. This sample has about 100,000 clones, with less than 90% found just once. The rearrangement uses TRBV4-3 and TRBJ2-3, with no clear D. What was sequenced was peripheral blood. The receptor was derived from a human donor in a cohort sampled during active COVID-19. The CDR3 loop is CASSPQEAGDTQYF. Written as DNA, the CDR3 is TGCGCCAGCAGCCCACAAGAGGCCGGGGATACGCAGTATTTT.